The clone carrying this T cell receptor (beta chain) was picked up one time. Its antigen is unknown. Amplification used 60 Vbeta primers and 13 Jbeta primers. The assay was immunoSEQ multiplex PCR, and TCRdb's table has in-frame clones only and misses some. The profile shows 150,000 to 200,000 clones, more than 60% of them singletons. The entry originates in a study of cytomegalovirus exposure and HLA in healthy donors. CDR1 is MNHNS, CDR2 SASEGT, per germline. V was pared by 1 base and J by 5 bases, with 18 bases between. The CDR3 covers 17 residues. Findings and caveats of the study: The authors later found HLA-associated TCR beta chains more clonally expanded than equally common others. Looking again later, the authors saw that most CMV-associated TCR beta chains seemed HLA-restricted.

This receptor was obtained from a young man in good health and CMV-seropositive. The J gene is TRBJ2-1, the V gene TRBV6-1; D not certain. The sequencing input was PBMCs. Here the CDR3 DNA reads TGTGCCAGCAGTGAAGACCTCTTAGGCAGGATTAACAATGAGCAGTTCTTC. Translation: CASSEDLLGRINNEQFF.